The rows below give T cell receptor beta chains drawn from one sample of a study of response to subunit inactivated influenza vaccine. TCRdb re-analysed the RT-PCR reads in MiXCR, keeping a single row per CDR3 protein. The table includes around 650,000 distinct CDR3 sequences, 15% to 19% detected once. The sample in question was PBMCs from blood, obtained 11 to 12 days after vaccination. The source of these receptors is a man aged 50 or older who received an inactivated influenza vaccine. Each CDR3 is given with its conserved first and last residue. The D gene is left open where the match is weak. A clone size is listed for some rows: how often the clone was seen (once, few, many), or a class if it is expanded.

clone size,D gene,CDR3 length,J gene,V gene,CDR3 protein,CDR3 DNA
NA,TRBD2,14,TRBJ2-7,TRBV28,CASAYSGRAGEQYF,TGTGCCAGCGCCTATAGCGGGAGAGCGGGCGAGCAGTACTTC
few,NA,14,TRBJ1-4,TRBV19,CATTGFGANEKLFF,TGTGCCACCACGGGATTTGGAGCCAATGAAAAACTGTTTTTT
NA,NA,15,TRBJ1-1,TRBV25-1,CASSDSRQLGTEAFF,TGTGCCAGCAGTGATTCTCGGCAGCTCGGGACTGAAGCTTTCTTT
few,TRBD2,16,TRBJ2-1,TRBV7-3,CASSLGLAGPYNEQFF,TGTGCCAGCAGCTTAGGACTAGCGGGCCCCTACAATGAGCAGTTCTTC
few,NA,13,TRBJ2-2,TRBV14,CASSQWVGGELFF,TGTGCCAGCAGCCAATGGGTCGGCGGGGAGCTGTTTTTT
NA,TRBD1,11,TRBJ2-1,TRBV6-5,CASSFRDREFF,TGTGCCAGCAGTTTCCGGGACAGGGAGTTCTTC
NA,NA,14,TRBJ2-1,TRBV7-2,CASSLGFAGNEQFF,TGTGCCAGCAGCTTAGGTTTTGCGGGGAATGAGCAGTTCTTC
NA,TRBD1,15,TRBJ2-3,TRBV15,CATSRTGIGTYTQYF,TGTGCCACCAGCAGGACAGGGATAGGCACATATACGCAGTATTTT
few,NA,14,TRBJ1-5,TRBV5-1,CASSLQGPHQPQHF,TGCGCCAGCAGCTTGCAGGGGCCCCATCAGCCCCAGCATTTT
few,NA,15,TRBJ1-4,TRBV12-3/TRBV12-4,CASSPLLQGLEKLFF,TGTGCCAGCAGTCCCCTACTCCAGGGGTTGGAAAAACTGTTTTTT
NA,NA,14,TRBJ1-1,TRBV3-1,CASRRDRLNTEAFF,TGTGCCAGCAGGCGAGACAGGTTGAACACTGAAGCTTTCTTT
few,NA,12,TRBJ2-7,TRBV14,CASSQGEALRYF,TGTGCCAGCAGCCAAGGGGAGGCATTGCGGTACTTC
NA,NA,15,TRBJ2-7,TRBV11-2,CASSLGAAASYEQYF,TGTGCCAGCAGCTTAGGAGCGGCAGCTTCCTACGAGCAGTACTTC
many,TRBD1,16,TRBJ1-1,TRBV5-1,CASSLAPGTGNTEAFF,TGCGCCAGCAGCTTGGCCCCCGGGACAGGAAACACTGAAGCTTTCTTT
few,NA,16,TRBJ1-2,TRBV7-8,CASSSMSNRADYGYTF,TGTGCCAGCAGCTCGATGTCAAACAGGGCTGACTATGGCTACACCTTC
few,NA,14,TRBJ2-1,TRBV15,CATSKKQERSEQFF,TGTGCCACCAGTAAGAAACAGGAGAGAAGCGAGCAGTTCTTC
NA,NA,16,TRBJ1-2,TRBV6-5,CASSYSKYWTIDGYTF,TGTGCCAGCAGTTACTCGAAATACTGGACCATCGATGGCTACACCTTC
few,NA,15,TRBJ2-4,TRBV6-5,CASSSLLGAKNIQYF,TGTGCCAGCAGTTCTTTGCTAGGAGCCAAAAACATTCAGTACTTC
NA,TRBD1,12,TRBJ2-1,TRBV3-1,CASSHGDSLQFF,TGTGCCAGCAGCCACGGGGACAGCCTCCAGTTCTTC
few,NA,14,TRBJ2-4,TRBV7-2,CASSQGRGQNIQYF,TGTGCCAGCAGCCAGGGCCGAGGACAAAACATTCAGTACTTC
NA,TRBD2,15,TRBJ2-3,TRBV12-3/TRBV12-4,CASRVSSGGPDTQYF,TGTGCCAGCAGGGTCTCTAGCGGGGGGCCAGATACGCAGTATTTT
NA,TRBD2,15,TRBJ2-1,TRBV24-1,CATSDFTSGGNEQFF,TGTGCCACCAGTGATTTTACTAGCGGGGGCAATGAGCAGTTCTTC
few,NA,15,TRBJ1-4,TRBV15,CATSPERVANEKLFF,TGTGCCACCAGCCCAGAAAGGGTGGCGAATGAAAAACTGTTTTTT
few,NA,15,TRBJ2-7,TRBV9,CASSVGSGLSYEQYF,TGTGCCAGCAGCGTAGGGTCGGGTCTGTCCTACGAGCAGTACTTC
few,NA,15,TRBJ2-2,TRBV6-5,CASSYEGLDTGELFF,TGTGCCAGCAGTTACGAGGGGCTAGACACCGGGGAGCTGTTTTTT
many,NA,17,TRBJ2-5,TRBV28,CASRPSVLWGSEETQYF,TGTGCCAGCAGGCCGTCCGTATTATGGGGGTCGGAGGAGACCCAGTACTTC
few,NA,15,TRBJ1-4,TRBV6-5,CASSYTLGTNEKLFF,TGTGCCAGCAGTTATACCTTGGGAACTAATGAAAAACTGTTTTTT
many,NA,12,TRBJ1-4,TRBV5-1,CASSGVNEKLFF,TGCGCCAGCAGCGGGGTTAATGAAAAACTGTTTTTT
few,NA,19,TRBJ2-1,TRBV4-1,CASSQMREDRLAAYNEQFF,TGCGCCAGCAGCCAAATGAGGGAGGATCGTCTAGCAGCCTACAATGAGCAGTTCTTC
NA,NA,13,TRBJ1-5,TRBV12-3/TRBV12-4,CASRRGRDQPQHF,TGTGCCAGCAGGCGAGGCAGGGATCAGCCCCAGCATTTT
NA,NA,20,TRBJ2-3,TRBV3-1,CASSQDFRERDGPKGDTQYF,TGTGCCAGCAGCCAAGATTTTAGGGAACGGGATGGCCCAAAGGGAGACACGCAGTATTTT
many,NA,14,TRBJ2-1,TRBV9,CASSVDQFPNEQFF,TGTGCCAGCAGCGTAGATCAGTTCCCCAATGAGCAGTTCTTC
many,NA,14,TRBJ1-4,TRBV7-2,CASSYHGKRTKLFF,TGTGCCAGCAGCTACCACGGGAAGAGGACAAAACTGTTTTTT
few,NA,12,TRBJ1-2,TRBV18,CASSFTGEFYTF,TGTGCCAGCTCATTCACCGGCGAGTTCTACACCTTC
few,TRBD1,15,TRBJ2-3,TRBV4-1,CASSQDRLTAGTQYF,TGCGCCAGCAGCCAGGACAGGCTGACGGCAGGTACGCAGTATTTT
many,TRBD2,17,TRBJ2-1,TRBV12-3/TRBV12-4,CASSFLLAGRSYNEQFF,TGTGCCAGCAGTTTTCTACTAGCGGGAAGGTCCTACAATGAGCAGTTCTTC
NA,TRBD1,16,TRBJ1-3,TRBV18,CASSSGQGVSGNTIYF,TGTGCCAGCTCGTCGGGACAGGGCGTCTCTGGAAACACCATATATTTT
NA,TRBD2,15,TRBJ2-7,TRBV5-1,CASSLSGSSSYEQYF,TGCGCCAGCAGTTTAAGCGGGAGTTCCTCCTACGAGCAGTACTTC
NA,TRBD2,19,TRBJ2-1,TRBV6-2/TRBV6-3,CASSYERRSGLAGVGEQFF,TGTGCCAGCAGTTACGAGAGAAGGTCCGGACTAGCGGGAGTAGGTGAGCAGTTCTTC
NA,TRBD1,12,TRBJ2-7,TRBV6-5,CASRKQGNEQYF,TGTGCCAGCAGAAAACAGGGGAACGAGCAGTACTTC
NA,TRBD2,16,TRBJ2-2,TRBV7-3,CASSPMGLAGTGELFF,TGTGCCAGCAGCCCGATGGGACTAGCGGGCACCGGGGAGCTGTTTTTT
NA,NA,15,TRBJ1-6,TRBV20-1,CSAKGGGQYNSPLRF,TGCAGTGCCAAGGGCGGTGGACAGTATAATTCACCCCTCCGCTTT
NA,NA,13,TRBJ2-7,TRBV29-1,CSVGSNGGNEQYF,TGCAGCGTGGGCTCGAATGGGGGAAACGAGCAGTACTTC
few,TRBD1,16,TRBJ1-1,TRBV10-3,CAISESGAGGNTEAFF,TGTGCCATCAGTGAGTCGGGTGCAGGGGGGAACACTGAAGCTTTCTTT
NA,TRBD2,19,TRBJ2-2,TRBV4-3,CASSQDLRLAGGSAGELFF,TGCGCCAGCAGCCAAGATCTCCGGCTAGCGGGAGGGTCTGCCGGGGAGCTGTTTTTT
few,NA,16,TRBJ2-2,TRBV6-5,CASSSLGLPSTGELFF,TGTGCCAGCAGTTCCCTGGGACTCCCGTCCACCGGGGAGCTGTTTTTT
NA,NA,16,TRBJ2-3,TRBV20-1,CSATPTGRGSTDTQYF,TGCAGTGCTACACCCACGGGGAGAGGGTCGACAGATACGCAGTATTTT
NA,NA,14,TRBJ2-2,TRBV4-1,CASSQDHPTGELFF,TGCGCCAGCAGCCAAGATCACCCCACCGGGGAGCTGTTTTTT
few,NA,14,TRBJ1-1,TRBV10-3,CAISDRGKNTEAFF,TGTGCCATCAGTGATAGAGGGAAGAACACTGAAGCTTTCTTT
few,NA,13,TRBJ2-7,TRBV30,CAWSVGQGGEQYF,TGTGCCTGGAGTGTAGGTCAGGGAGGAGAGCAGTACTTC
few,TRBD1,15,TRBJ2-5,TRBV3-1,CASSQESQGVKTQYF,TGTGCCAGCAGCCAAGAGAGCCAGGGGGTCAAGACCCAGTACTTC
few,NA,14,TRBJ2-3,TRBV20-1,CSARMFGYTDTQYF,TGCAGTGCTAGGATGTTTGGCTACACAGATACGCAGTATTTT
NA,TRBD2,15,TRBJ2-5,TRBV7-9,CASSTRLAGRETQYF,TGTGCCAGCAGCACCAGACTAGCGGGGAGAGAGACCCAGTACTTC
NA,NA,13,TRBJ1-1,TRBV5-1,CASRHGRNTEAFF,TGCGCCAGCAGACACGGACGGAACACTGAAGCTTTCTTT